Sequencing of this T cell receptor (beta chain) was carried out in a study of control samples from healthy donors and cancer patients. Germline CDR1 is ENHRY and CDR2 is SYGVKD. The CDR3 loop spans 16 amino acids. V shed 4 bases, J shed 6 bases, and the junction held 6 bases outside the gene matches. Profiling relied on immunoSEQ multiplex PCR, and the TCRdb table lists in-frame clones only, not all of them. Among around 100,000 clones listed, around 88% were seen once. V usage is TRBV10-3 and J usage is TRBJ2-3; 14 bases align to TRBD2. The sequence was obtained from a man younger than 40 in good health. Sequencing was carried out using blood. In DNA, the CDR3 is TGTGCCATCAGTGTCGGGACTAGCGGGAGTGGCGATACGCAGTATTTT. It yields the protein CAISVGTSGSGDTQYF.